The sequence of this T cell receptor (beta chain) was determined in a study of cytomegalovirus exposure and HLA in healthy donors (dated by TCRdb to 2016 to 2017). Describing the broader study: In an earlier analysis of several hundred of the donors, approximately 300 Gb of sequence data and 90 million to 130 million unique TCR beta sequences from approximately 180 million T cells were reported. An early release that covered about 600 HLA-typed donors contained around 300 gigabases of sequencing data and 65 million to 100 million unique TCR sequences. Among the roughly 400 genotyped donors, more than 70% belonged to the genetic ancestry cluster associated with self-reported Caucasian donors. The study aimed to test whether cataloging public T cell receptors could reveal signatures of past pathogen exposure. Using immunosequencing, the study profiled T cell repertoires from 550 to 750 subjects and related those repertoires to cytomegalovirus serostatus. In addition to the first cohort of approximately 670 subjects, a separate validation cohort of over 90 different subjects was used. To predict cytomegalovirus infection status, the study combined high-throughput TCR immunosequencing, statistical association of individual TCRs with disease status, and machine learning. A later analysis re-examined previously published TCR beta repertoires from roughly 650 donors and added high-resolution HLA genotyping to investigate patterns of TCR occurrence. In the later analysis, no new phenotypic data were used to find candidate immune exposures; instead, reliance was placed on TCR beta sequences and their occurrence across donors. To decide whether each TCR beta V gene segment behaved as functional or pseudogenic, an earlier analysis of fewer than 750 of the donors relied on high-throughput TCR beta sequencing. Alongside the repertoire data, information on donor age, sex, ethnicity and CMV serostatus was compiled. In a later genetic analysis, genome-wide SNP genotypes for about 55% of the roughly 700 donors were used, and that subset was treated as a discovery cohort. Every repertoire in the discovery cohort had been generated on one and the same sequencing platform. Class I and class II HLA loci were covered by the typing at four-digit resolution. Typing coverage varied by locus: about 629-630 donors for A, B, C, DRB1 and DQB1; roughly 510 for DQA1; 606 for DPA1; around 490 for DPB1. Because of strong linkage in the cohort, roughly five DR-DQ haplotypes were treated as single units for association and clustering. Among over 350 genotyped donors of the cohort, an average of about 240,000 unique TCR beta nucleotide sequences were sequenced per donor, roughly 18% of them non-productive.

Taken from cysteine to phenylalanine, the CDR3 has 14 residues. Here the CDR3 DNA is all that survives: 42 bases in frame from base 1. The CDR1 and CDR2 encoded by the germline V gene (reference sequence) are SEHNR and FQNEAQ. V loses 3 bases of germline sequence and J loses 0 bases, and the interval between the two ends is 7 bases. For this clone: Its antigen is still unknown. No clone much larger than this one lies a single base away; base qualities are absent.

Findings and caveats that apply to the study as a whole: In a later analysis, HLA-associated TCR beta chains showed more clonal expansion and lower generation probabilities than non-associated chains that were equally common. An earlier analysis of approximately 500 of the donors showed that most TCR beta V segments appeared in productive rearrangements either about 87% or about 30% of the time, which broadly matched IMGT annotations. A further reported finding was that TCR beta sequences accurately predicted the HLA-A and HLA-B alleles for most subjects in the first cohort. Across donors, most TCR sequences were observed very rarely, whereas some public TCRs were present in many individuals. Only TCR beta chains were sequenced in this cohort, and the absence of alpha or paired-chain data limited detectable features. Because counts were too low, seventeen rarely observed V segments, including chromosome 9 orphons, were left out of the earlier analysis of a few hundred of the donors. A group of highly shared sequence variants was considered likely to be a technical artifact of the sequencing pipeline. Immune exposure information for the cohort was limited to CMV serostatus. According to a later analysis, TCR association rates differed among HLA loci, with DRB1 alleles showing the most associated TCRs and HLA-C alleles showing the fewest. According to a later genetic analysis, donors in an Asian-associated ancestry cluster had fewer N-insertions in productive TCRs than the approximately 700-donor mean. The classifier was reported to diagnose cytomegalovirus status with high specificity and sensitivity in both the original cohort and the validation cohort. In a later analysis, most CMV-associated TCR beta chains were found to appear HLA-restricted, with HLA associations seemingly driven largely by CMV exposure. In the study, 150 to 200 TCR beta chains were listed as associated with cytomegalovirus. A later genetic analysis associated a missense DCLRE1C variant with V-gene and J-gene trimming of TCR beta chains, and an independent cohort replicated the association. Assigning TCR associations to individual alleles was difficult when HLA alleles, especially DR and DQ, strongly co-occurred. Presence/absence analyses assumed roughly uniform sequencing depth across donors, an assumption that may not hold. In vitro tests confirmed that a few of the cytomegalovirus-associated TCR beta chains recognize cytomegalovirus antigens. Some IMGT-functional V segments, including TRBV6-2 and TRBV6-3, could not be distinguished by the 87-base-pair reads and were therefore excluded. A later analysis reported that several top co-occurrence clusters appeared linked to parvovirus B19, influenza, CMV and Epstein-Barr virus. Because HLA typing was missing for some donors at each locus, association tests included only the typed subset. Linkage disequilibrium might explain the correlated functional status among segregating V segments, but an unknown experimental factor could not be ruled out. According to the authors, the approach could potentially be generalized to other disease states and immunological phenotypes. A later analysis associated around 16,000 TCR beta sequences with specific HLA alleles at a false discovery rate of 0.05.

The cohort comprised around 690 healthy bone marrow donors. At the time of sampling, every cohort member was nominally healthy, though immune exposures that went unrecorded were likely present. The donor tested CMV seropositive, placing the donor among the 289 seropositive members of the cohort. Each donor provided a peripheral blood sample, and peripheral blood mononuclear cells were used for TCR beta sequencing. Genomic DNA extraction from the blood cell samples was performed with the Qiagen DNeasy Blood Extraction Kit. The library was obtained by the immunoSEQ multiplex PCR assay. The multiplex PCR relied on a mix of 60 forward primers for TCR Vbeta segments and 13 reverse primers for TCR Jbeta segments. The CDR3 region of rearranged TCR beta genes was amplified from genomic DNA by a multiplex PCR assay. The amplified TCR beta libraries were sequenced on the Illumina HiSeq System as 87-base-pair reads. In the source study's methods: A later analysis counted approximately 84 million unique TCR beta chains across the 600 to 850 repertoires, and roughly 11 million of these chains were shared by at least two donors. A nearest-neighbor algorithm error-corrected the raw reads and collapsed the reads into unique sequences, merging closely related sequences to remove PCR and sequencing errors. To assign V, D and J gene segments, CDR3 sequences were aligned to IMGT reference sequences. For a sequence to be retained, a match of at least six nucleotides was required to both a V gene segment and a J gene segment. Rearrangements were classified as productive when the CDR3 lacked stop codons and remained in frame with V and J, and all other rearrangements were classified as non-productive. CDR3 was defined according to IMGT convention as the region running from the second conserved V-encoded cysteine to the conserved J-encoded phenylalanine. The earlier analysis of more than 450 of the donors excluded sequences that lacked an unambiguous match to a single V gene segment. In an earlier analysis of roughly 500 of the donors, V segments were called functional above 56.7% productive rearrangements and were called segregating when the between-donor standard deviation exceeded 5%. A statistical classification framework was developed to diagnose cytomegalovirus status using the catalog of TCR beta chain sequences. In a later analysis, V and J genes were assigned by comparing TCR nucleotide sequences against IMGT/GENE-DB human TR gene sequences. A later analysis assigned CDR3 sequences and most-parsimonious VDJ recombination scenarios with the TCRdist pipeline. In a later analysis, each TCR beta chain was defined by its CDR3 amino acid sequence together with its V-gene family, and reads without a unique V-gene family were excluded. In a later analysis, fewer than 650 highly shared, low-generation-probability nucleotide sequences were removed to address suspected cross-contamination and a sequencing artifact. In a later analysis, a clonal expansion index for each public chain was calculated from normalized within-repertoire ranks of inferred template counts. A later analysis computed generation probabilities with a VDJ recombination model fitted to out-of-frame rearrangements, and checked the results against IGoR. In a later analysis, hypergeometric tests were used to score TCR-TCR, TCR-HLA and TCR-CMV co-occurrence, with a repertoire-size bias correction applied to TCR pairs. False discovery rates were estimated in a later analysis by permuting HLA or CMV assignments 20 times. In a later analysis, co-occurring TCRs were grouped with DBSCAN, and TCRdist sequence similarity was added when clustering was performed within HLA-allele-positive subsets. Co-occurrence clustering excluded repertoires with fewer than 30,000 or more than 120,000 public chains, plus five with anomalous nucleotide sharing. Imported from immuneACCESS, the table was reduced by TCRdb to in-frame sequences with V and J called. These copies leave out some clones; in studies compared against another copy, an unresolved V gene accounts for under half, and the cause of the remainder is not known. That table gives V, J and clone size, and the DNA gave D and trimming. A total of about 140,000 clones appear in this sample, around 78% of them only once. Clones ranked in the top ten supply about 6.8% of the sample.

This receptor was obtained from a woman aged 35 to 49 in good health and CMV-seropositive. What was sequenced was PBMCs. The rearrangement joined TRBV7-9 to TRBJ2-3; the D gene lacks a confident call. Here is the DNA: TGTGCCAGCAGCTTTTATCCTAGCACAGATACGCAGTATTTT. This sequence encodes CASSFYPSTDTQYF.